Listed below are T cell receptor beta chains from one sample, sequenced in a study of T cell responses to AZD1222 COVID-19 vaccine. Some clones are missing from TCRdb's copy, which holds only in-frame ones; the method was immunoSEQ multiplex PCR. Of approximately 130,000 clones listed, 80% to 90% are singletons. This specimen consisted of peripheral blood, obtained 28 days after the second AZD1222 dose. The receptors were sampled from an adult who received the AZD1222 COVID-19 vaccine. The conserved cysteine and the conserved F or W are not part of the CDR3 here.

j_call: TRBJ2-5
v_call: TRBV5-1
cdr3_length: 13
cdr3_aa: ASSSVLADQETQY

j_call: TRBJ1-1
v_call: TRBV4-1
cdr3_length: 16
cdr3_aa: ASSHPTGRGTMNTEAF

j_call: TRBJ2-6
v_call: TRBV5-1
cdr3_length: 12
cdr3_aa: ASRELSGANVLT

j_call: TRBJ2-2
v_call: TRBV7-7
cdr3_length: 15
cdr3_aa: ASSSHLGQGDTGELF

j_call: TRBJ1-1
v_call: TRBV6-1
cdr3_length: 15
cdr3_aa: ASNDRGRPVMNTEAF

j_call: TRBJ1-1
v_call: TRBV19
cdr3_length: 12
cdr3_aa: ASTAGQGNTEAF

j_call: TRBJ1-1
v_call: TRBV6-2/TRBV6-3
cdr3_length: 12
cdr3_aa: ASTPDNLYTEAF

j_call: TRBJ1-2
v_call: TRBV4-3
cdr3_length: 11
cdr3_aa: ASSQALDRGYT

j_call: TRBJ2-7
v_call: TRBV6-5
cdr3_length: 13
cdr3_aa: ASSYSTGGGYEQY

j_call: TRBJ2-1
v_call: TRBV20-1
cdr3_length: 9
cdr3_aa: RVDSYNEQF

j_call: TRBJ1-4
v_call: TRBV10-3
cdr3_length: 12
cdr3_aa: ATSSGLSNEKLF

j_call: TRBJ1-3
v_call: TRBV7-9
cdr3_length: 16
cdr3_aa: ASSRGIIDRSSGNTIY

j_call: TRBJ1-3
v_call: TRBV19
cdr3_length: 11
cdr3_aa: ASTWTDGNTIY

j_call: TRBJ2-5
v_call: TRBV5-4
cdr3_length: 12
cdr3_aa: ASSSGGGTETQY

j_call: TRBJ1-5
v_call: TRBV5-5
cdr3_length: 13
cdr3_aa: ASSLTGGSNQPQH

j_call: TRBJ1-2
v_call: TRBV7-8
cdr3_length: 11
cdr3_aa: ASSVRQNYGYT

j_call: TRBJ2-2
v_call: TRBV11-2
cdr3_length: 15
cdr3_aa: ASSLARTSGRAGELF

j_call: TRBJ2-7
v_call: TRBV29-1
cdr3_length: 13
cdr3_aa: SVEGTSGSSYEQY

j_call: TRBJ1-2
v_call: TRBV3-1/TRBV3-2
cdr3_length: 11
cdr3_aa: ASSQDRSYGYT

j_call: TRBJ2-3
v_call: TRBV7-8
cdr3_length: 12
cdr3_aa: ASMLAGVPDTQY

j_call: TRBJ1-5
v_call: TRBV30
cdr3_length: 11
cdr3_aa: AWSSQRNQPQH

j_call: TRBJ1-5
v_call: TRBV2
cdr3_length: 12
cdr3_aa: ASSGEGGYQPQH

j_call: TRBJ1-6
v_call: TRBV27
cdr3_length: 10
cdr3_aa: AARGTNSPLH

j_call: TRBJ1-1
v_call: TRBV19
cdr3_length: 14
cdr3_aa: ASSIRAGRERTEAF

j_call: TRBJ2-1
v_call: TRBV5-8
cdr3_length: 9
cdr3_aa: ASSLFHEQF

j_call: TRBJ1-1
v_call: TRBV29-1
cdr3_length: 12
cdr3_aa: SALYRGLNTEAF

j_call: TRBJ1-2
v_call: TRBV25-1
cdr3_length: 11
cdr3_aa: ASSEGEYVGYT

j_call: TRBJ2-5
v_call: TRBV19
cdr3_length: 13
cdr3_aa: ASSMGHTGGETQY

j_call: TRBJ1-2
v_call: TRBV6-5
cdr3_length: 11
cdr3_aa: ASSFVWVEGYT

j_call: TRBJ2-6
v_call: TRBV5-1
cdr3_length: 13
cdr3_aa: ASSLGSSGANVLT

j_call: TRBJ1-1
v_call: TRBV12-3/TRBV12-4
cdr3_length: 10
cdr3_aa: ASSLGEAEAF

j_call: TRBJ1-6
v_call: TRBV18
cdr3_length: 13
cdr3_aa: ASSESRGLGPPLH

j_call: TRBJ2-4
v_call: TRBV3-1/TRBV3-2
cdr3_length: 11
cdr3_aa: ASSQVTGNIQY

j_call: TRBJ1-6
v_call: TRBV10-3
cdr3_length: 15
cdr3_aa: AAWAGPTSSYNSPLH

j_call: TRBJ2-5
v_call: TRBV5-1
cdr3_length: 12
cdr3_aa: ASSFGAGQETQY

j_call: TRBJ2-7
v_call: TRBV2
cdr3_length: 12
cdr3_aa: ASSRSGSSYEQY

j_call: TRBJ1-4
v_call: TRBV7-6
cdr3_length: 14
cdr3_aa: ASSERGTTTNEKLF

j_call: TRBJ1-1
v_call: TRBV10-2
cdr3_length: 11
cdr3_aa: ASRDTGSPEAF

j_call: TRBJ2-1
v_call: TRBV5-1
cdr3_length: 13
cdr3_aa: ASSSDRGGYNEQF

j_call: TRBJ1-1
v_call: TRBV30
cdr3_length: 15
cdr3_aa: ALDRGDSDRGNTEAF

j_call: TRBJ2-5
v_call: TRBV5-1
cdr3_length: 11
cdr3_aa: ASTIDPSETQY

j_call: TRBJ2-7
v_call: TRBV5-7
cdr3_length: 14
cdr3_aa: ASSLASDREDYEQY